These 26 T cell receptor beta chains originate from one sample sequenced in a study of shared clonotypes between healthy human individuals. Profiled with immunoSEQ multiplex PCR; TCRdb holds only in-frame clones, not every one. The sample has roughly 660,000 clones; less than 95% are singletons. The sample comprised memory CD8+ T cells from PBMCs. The subset: CD45RO+ cells pooled with CCR7-negative TemRA cells. The receptors were sampled from a man aged 18 to 30 in good health. Some clones in this sample may be carry-over from other donors' samples.

This clone was detected many times. This chain links TRBV10-3 with TRBJ2-3; TRBD2 agrees at 13 bases. J lost 4 bases, V lost 6 bases, and 7 bases had no gene match. This CDR3 has 16 residues. Germline assignment: CDR1 ENHRY and CDR2 SYGVKD. CDR3 in DNA: TGTGCCATCAGGGAACTAGCGGGGGGGGTTGCAGATACGCAGTATTTT. As protein: CAIRELAGGVADTQYF.

The rearrangement uses TRBV30 and TRBJ2-1; D is undetermined. This CDR3 has 12 residues. The germline gives CDR1 GTSNPN, CDR2 SVGIG (reference sequence). Trimming took 3 bases from V and 7 from J, leaving 10 bases between them. The CDR3, as DNA: TGTGCCTGGAGCACCAAGGGAAATGAGCAGTTCTTC. Residues: CAWSTKGNEQFF.

The CDR3 spells CASGISSAEQFF. CDR3 DNA sequence: TGTGCCAGCGGGATCTCTAGCGCTGAGCAGTTCTTC. This chain joins TRBV27 and TRBJ2-1; D might be TRBD2 (6 bases). CDR1 is MNHEY, CDR2 SMNVEV, per germline (reference sequence). Trimming removed 8 bases from V and 9 bases from J, with 14 bases in between. The length of the CDR3 is 12 residues.

The rearrangement links TRBV5-6 to TRBJ2-5; D gene ambiguous. The CDR3 length is 13 residues. Germline lookup yields CDR1 SGHDT and CDR2 YYEEEE. Trimming removed 0 bases from V and 3 bases from J, with 6 bases in between. The CDR3 is CASSLGRKETQYF. The CDR3, as DNA: TGTGCCAGCAGCTTGGGACGAAAAGAGACCCAGTACTTC.

The chain employs TRBV30 and TRBJ1-1, with 9 nucleotides matching TRBD1. The germline V gene has CDR1 GTSNPN and CDR2 SVGIG (reference sequence). The CDR3 has 15 residues. J gave up 1 base and V 1 base, and 4 bases lay outside the gene matches. CDR3 sequence reads: CAWSAGQGANTEAFF. CDR3 sequence (DNA): TGTGCCTGGAGTGCGGGACAGGGAGCGAACACTGAAGCTTTCTTT.

The V call is TRBV18, the J call TRBJ2-3, with a possible D match to TRBD1 (5 bases). Trimming removed 4 bases at V and 0 bases at J, with 14 bases between. The CDR3 sequence is 16 residues long. In germline, CDR1 is KGHSH, CDR2 LQKENI. In DNA form, the CDR3 reads TGTGCCAGCTCACGCTCCAGGGCGTTTAGCACAGATACGCAGTATTTT. This gives the protein CASSRSRAFSTDTQYF.

The CDR3 DNA sequence: TGTGCCAGCAGTACCCCGGACAGGGGAGGCAATCAGCCCCAGCATTTT. Its protein is CASSTPDRGGNQPQHF. The rearrangement uses TRBV28 and TRBJ1-5; 9 bases align to TRBD1. The ends lost 5 bases at V and 2 bases at J; junction bases unmatched: 7. Germline CDR1 reads MDHEN; CDR2 reads SYDVKM. The CDR3 is 16 residues long.

Regarding this clone: Additional DNA sequences in this sample encode the identical CDR3. The chain employs TRBV13 and TRBJ2-7, with D uncertain. The length of the CDR3 is 12 residues. Trimming removed 5 bases at V and 2 bases at J, with 7 bases between. Germline loops: CDR1 PRHDT, CDR2 FYEKMQ (reference sequence). CDR3 nucleotide sequence: TGTGCCAGCAGCACTTCCCCCTACGAGCAGTACTTC. Protein product: CASSTSPYEQYF.

This chain joins TRBV4-1 and TRBJ2-2; D gene ambiguous. The V end was cut by 3 bases, the J end by 5 bases, with 7 bases between. CDR1 and CDR2 (germline): MGHRA, YSYEKL. This CDR3 spans 13 amino acids. The CDR3 spells CASSHLGTGELFF. The CDR3 nucleotides read TGCGCCAGCAGCCATCTCGGGACCGGGGAGCTGTTTTTT.

This chain connects TRBV9 to TRBJ2-1; 11 bases are a match to TRBD2. In germline, CDR1 is SGDLS, CDR2 YYNGEE. V dropped 2 bases and J dropped 0; count of bases not matched to a gene: 4. The CDR3 has 17 residues. CDR3 protein: CASSVPLAGDSYNEQFF. CDR3 coding DNA: TGTGCCAGCAGCGTGCCACTAGCGGGAGACTCCTACAATGAGCAGTTCTTC.

The chain combines TRBV7-9 with TRBJ2-3; TRBD2 matches 8 bases. Trimming took 3 bases from V and 2 from J; bases not matched to a gene: 16. CDR1 and CDR2 from the germline V gene are SEHNR and FQNEAQ (reference sequence). The CDR3 sequence is 19 residues long. The CDR3 region is CASSFPTLPREGLTDTQYF. The CDR3 DNA follows: TGTGCCAGCAGCTTCCCCACCTTGCCCCGGGAGGGCCTCACAGATACGCAGTATTTT. The full variable domain, its missing parts supplied by reference TRBV7-9 and TRBJ2-3, is DTGVSQNPRHKITKRGQNVTFRCDPISEHNRLYWYRQTLGQGPEFLTYFQNEAQLEKSRLLSDRFSAERPKGSFSTLEIQRTEQGDSAMYLCASSFPTLPREGLTDTQYFGPGTRLTVL.

V is TRBV4-1 and J is TRBJ1-5; TRBD1 matches at 7 bases. Germline V lookup: CDR1 MGHRA, CDR2 YSYEKL. This CDR3 spans 17 amino acids. V lost 0 bases and J lost 1; bases outside the gene matches: 6. The CDR3 loop reads CASSQDIQGKSNQPQHF. The CDR3 DNA reads TGCGCCAGCAGCCAAGATATACAGGGGAAGAGCAATCAGCCCCAGCATTTT.

V usage is TRBV7-6 and J usage is TRBJ2-7; D is unresolved. Germline V CDR1 and CDR2: SGHVS, FNYEAQ. Deletions cut 2 bases from V and 4 bases from J, with 18 bases between. This CDR3 region has 16 residues. The CDR3 DNA reads as TGTGCCAGCAGCTTATTTGGTTCGGGTCCTTCGTACGAGCAGTACTTC. Translation: CASSLFGSGPSYEQYF.

V gene TRBV6-5 combines with J gene TRBJ2-3; possible D gene TRBD2, 6 bases. Germline V lookup: CDR1 MNHEY, CDR2 SVGAGI. This CDR3 is built from 14 residues. Trimming left V 6 bases short and J 5 bases short, with 15 bases between. The CDR3 reads CASSRGGPLDTQYF. The CDR3 nucleotides are TGTGCCAGCAGCAGAGGAGGGCCTCTAGATACGCAGTATTTT.

V usage is TRBV4-2 and J usage is TRBJ2-6; D is undetermined. The V end lost 1 base, the J end lost 4 bases, and 11 bases lay between the germline ends. CDR1 and CDR2 (germline): LGHNA, YNFKEQ. The CDR3 runs to 16 residues. CDR3: CASSQGYNTGANVLTF. The CDR3, as DNA: TGTGCCAGCAGCCAAGGTTATAATACAGGGGCCAACGTCCTGACTTTC.

As concerns this clone: Just one base apart from a much larger clone, this may be a read error. The chain couples TRBV7-3 to TRBJ2-1; D may match TRBD1 or TRBD2 (5 bases each). The CDR3 spans 13 residues. Trimming stripped 3 bases from V and 2 bases from J, with 5 bases between. Germline lookup yields CDR1 SGHTA and CDR2 FQGTGA. The CDR3 DNA sequence: TGTGCCAGCAGCTTGGGGGCCTACAATGAGCAGTTCTTC. Encoded protein: CASSLGAYNEQFF.

This rearrangement joins TRBV6-6 to TRBJ2-2; TRBD2 matches at 9 bases. The germline CDR1 and CDR2 sequences are MNHNY and SVGAGI (reference sequence). This CDR3 spans 16 amino acids. Trimming cost V 6 bases and J 2 bases; bases outside gene matches: 7. CDR3 amino acids: CASRSLREGNTGELFF. The DNA of the CDR3 is TGTGCCAGCAGGTCACTGCGGGAGGGCAACACCGGGGAGCTGTTTTTT.

The chain has TRBV5-1 and TRBJ1-1, with 8 bases matching TRBD1. CDR1 and CDR2 (germline): SGHRS, YFSETQ. V lost 4 bases and J lost 10; bases outside the gene matches: 9. The CDR3 runs 13 residues. CDR3 sequence reads: CASSNGQGGVAFF. Written as DNA, the CDR3 is TGCGCCAGCAGCAACGGACAGGGAGGCGTAGCTTTCTTT.

This clone was picked up a small number of times. This chain links TRBV28 with TRBJ1-1; D not resolved. In germline, CDR1 is MDHEN, CDR2 SYDVKM. Trimming took off 5 bases at V and 3 bases at J, with 16 bases between the two ends. The CDR3 extends over 15 amino acids. Written as DNA, the CDR3 is TGTGCCAGCAGTCTTACCACGAGCCAACACACTGAAGCTTTCTTT. Its translation is CASSLTTSQHTEAFF.

The genes are TRBV27 and TRBJ2-7; 7 bases are shared with TRBD1. From germline, CDR1 is MNHEY and CDR2 SMNVEV (reference sequence). The CDR3 runs 14 residues. Trimming cost V 9 bases and J 4 bases; bases outside gene matches: 12. This CDR3 reads CASSLARGRYEQYF. Written as DNA, the CDR3 is TGTGCCAGTTCATTGGCGAGGGGGCGTTACGAGCAGTACTTC.

In its sample, this clone was seen a few times. The chain links TRBV30 to TRBJ1-1; D gene unclear. The CDR3 covers 14 residues. Trimming took 4 bases from V and 1 from J, leaving 13 bases between them. Germline values: CDR1 GTSNPN, CDR2 SVGIG (reference sequence). The CDR3 loop is CAWMSRQRNTEAFF. CDR3 nucleotides: TGTGCCTGGATGTCTCGTCAGAGGAACACTGAAGCTTTCTTT.

The chain has TRBV19 and TRBJ2-7; D gene unclear. Trimming shortened V by 5 bases and J by 4 bases, and 21 bases separated the two germline ends. Germline assignment: CDR1 LNHDA and CDR2 SQIVND (reference sequence). The CDR3 covers 16 residues. The CDR3 nucleotides are TGTGCCAGTAGTTCCTTAGAAGGAGCCAAGGGTTACGAGCAGTACTTC. It codes for CASSSLEGAKGYEQYF. Filled out from reference TRBV19 and TRBJ2-7, the complete variable domain reads DGGITQSPKYLFRKEGQNVTLSCEQNLNHDAMYWYRQDPGQGLRLIYYSQIVNDFQKGDIAEGYSVSREKKESFPLTVTSAQKNPTAFYLCASSSLEGAKGYEQYFGPGTRLTVT.

The V gene is TRBV7-9, the J gene TRBJ1-5, with TRBD1 as a possible D gene (6 bases). Germline V gives CDR1 SEHNR, CDR2 FQNEAQ (reference sequence). The CDR3 consists of 13 residues. The V end was cut by 5 bases, the J end by 5 bases, with 10 bases between. CDR3 coding DNA: TGTGCCAGCAGCGCGGGGGCAGATCAGCCCCAGCATTTT. Translated: CASSAGADQPQHF.

This clone has only a few counts. V is TRBV7-8 and J is TRBJ1-3; D is undetermined. Trimming removed 1 base at V and 1 base at J, with 11 bases between. CDR1 is SGHVS, CDR2 FQNEAQ, per germline. The CDR3 covers 16 residues. CDR3 nucleotide sequence: TGTGCCAGCAGCTTAGTATTTGGAGGTTCTGGAAACACCATATATTTT. This codes for CASSLVFGGSGNTIYF.

V gene TRBV11-2 combines with J gene TRBJ2-7; D is unclear. The CDR3 is 16 amino acids. Deletions cut 3 bases from V and 1 base from J, with 16 bases between. Germline V lookup: CDR1 SGHAT, CDR2 FQNNGV. CDR3 DNA: TGTGCCAGCAGCTTCCCCGCGACACAGTCTTCCTACGAGCAGTACTTC. Residues: CASSFPATQSSYEQYF.

This sequence joins TRBV6-5 and TRBJ2-5; D remains ambiguous. The CDR3 is 13 amino acids. Germline CDR1 MNHEY, CDR2 SVGAGI. Trimming pared 2 bases from V and 5 bases from J, leaving 9 bases between. CDR3 nucleotides: TGTGCCAGCAGTTACCCTCCTCTTGAGACCCAGTACTTC. It encodes CASSYPPLETQYF.